This T cell receptor (beta chain) was recovered during a study of blood T cell repertoires in COVID-19. TCRdb keeps only in-frame clones here, not all; method: immunoSEQ multiplex PCR. The sample records roughly 50,000 clones, 89% being singletons. The germline CDR1 and CDR2 sequences are SEHNR and FQNEAQ (reference sequence). J lost 6 bases, V lost 2 bases, and 3 bases had no gene match. There are 13 residues in the CDR3. The sequence was collected from a woman aged 60 to 75 with active COVID-19. This rearrangement joins TRBV7-9 to TRBJ1-2; 7 bases are a match to TRBD1. Specimen: peripheral blood. The DNA of the CDR3 is TGTGCCAGCAGCTTAACGGACAGGAATGGCTACACCTTC. Its translation: CASSLTDRNGYTF.